These T cell receptor beta chains were read from a single sample in a study of OX40 agonist ivuxolimab in advanced cancers. The data were produced by immunoSEQ multiplex PCR, yet TCRdb's version contains in-frame clones alone and is incomplete. Among about 62,000 clones listed, approximately 92% were seen once. This sample comprised CD4+ or CD8+ T cells sorted from blood, obtained in a trial of the OX40 agonist ivuxolimab. Source of these receptors: an adult with an advanced solid tumor such as melanoma, head and neck, liver or kidney cancer. Both conserved end residues are part of each CDR3. D genes are given only for firm matches. Expanded clones get a size class; other rows say once, few or many, or leave the size out.

j_call | d_call | clone_size | v_call | cdr3_nt | cdr3_aa
TRBJ2-1 | NA | NA | TRBV5-6 | TGTGCCAGCAGCTTGGCAGGCAGGGCGACCTACAATGAGCAGTTCTTC | CASSLAGRATYNEQFF
TRBJ2-7 | TRBD2 | NA | TRBV27 | TGTGCCAGCAGTCCTCAAGCGGGAGGGCCTCTCGAGCAGTACTTC | CASSPQAGGPLEQYF
TRBJ2-7 | NA | NA | TRBV9 | TGTGCCAGCAGCGTTAGCATGCAGACGCCTCCCACCTACGAGCAGTACTTC | CASSVSMQTPPTYEQYF
TRBJ1-1 | NA | NA | TRBV4-1 | TGCGCCAGCAGCCGGATCGAAGGTGGTGACACTGAAGCTTTCTTT | CASSRIEGGDTEAFF
TRBJ2-7 | NA | NA | TRBV27 | TGTGCCAGCAGTTTATCGGGGGGAGACTACGAGCAGTACTTC | CASSLSGGDYEQYF
TRBJ1-3 | TRBD1 | NA | TRBV5-5 | TGTGCCAGCAGCTTGGGCTCAGGGGGTGGAAACACCATATATTTT | CASSLGSGGGNTIYF
TRBJ2-2 | NA | NA | TRBV19 | TGTGCCAGTAGTGTCTCTTTGGGGGTTCCCGGGGAGCTGTTTTTT | CASSVSLGVPGELFF
TRBJ1-3 | NA | NA | TRBV2 | TGTGCCAGCAGTGATTGGAGCTCTGGAAACACCATATATTTT | CASSDWSSGNTIYF
TRBJ2-1 | TRBD1 | NA | TRBV4-1 | TGCGCCAGCAGCCAAGTCCTGCAGGGGGCCTCGGGGGAGCAGTTCTTC | CASSQVLQGASGEQFF
TRBJ1-1 | NA | NA | TRBV11-2 | TGTGCCAGCAGCACCCGGACACCCCGGTGGACTGAAGCTTTCTTT | CASSTRTPRWTEAFF
TRBJ2-3 | NA | few | TRBV5-6 | TGTGCCAGCAGCTTGGGGGCAGGGGCCCGCACAGATACGCAGTATTTT | CASSLGAGARTDTQYF
TRBJ1-6 | TRBD1 | once | TRBV5-4 | TGTGCCAGCAGCCTACAGGGGGCGAGCAATTCACCCCTCCACTTT | CASSLQGASNSPLHF
TRBJ2-1 | TRBD1 | few | TRBV5-6 | TGTGCCAGCAGCTTGGGGACAGGGGGCCAGCATGAGCAGTTCTTC | CASSLGTGGQHEQFF
TRBJ1-2 | TRBD1 | NA | TRBV19 | TGTGCCAGTAGTTATCAGGGGGCGCGTACTGGCTACACCTTC | CASSYQGARTGYTF
TRBJ2-7 | TRBD1 | NA | TRBV10-3 | TGTGCCATCAGTAAACCGGACAGGGCGTCCTACGAGCAGTACTTC | CAISKPDRASYEQYF
TRBJ2-3 | NA | once | TRBV9 | TGTGCCAGCAGCTTCAATGCAGATACGCAGTATTTT | CASSFNADTQYF
TRBJ2-7 | TRBD1 | NA | TRBV7-2 | TGTGCCAGCAGCCGACTAGGACAGGGCGGCTACGAGCAGTACTTC | CASSRLGQGGYEQYF
TRBJ2-1 | NA | NA | TRBV6-4 | TGTGCCAGCAGCGACGGAGTCTACAATGAGCAGTTCTTC | CASSDGVYNEQFF
TRBJ2-7 | NA | NA | TRBV7-2 | TGTGCCAGCAGCTTAGCTGGGCAGCCCTACGAGCAGTACTTC | CASSLAGQPYEQYF
TRBJ2-7 | TRBD1 | NA | TRBV11-2 | TGTGCCAGCAGCACCACAGGGGGCAACTACGAGCAGTACTTC | CASSTTGGNYEQYF
TRBJ2-2 | TRBD1 | NA | TRBV4-1 | TGCGCCAGCAGCCACCGACAGGGGAAAGACACCGGGGAGCTGTTTTTT | CASSHRQGKDTGELFF
TRBJ2-3 | NA | NA | TRBV4-1 | TGCGCCAGCAGCCAGAAAGCGGAATTCACAGATACGCAGTATTTT | CASSQKAEFTDTQYF
TRBJ2-1 | TRBD2 | NA | TRBV19 | TGTGCCAGTAGTCTAGCGGGAGATTCCTACAATGAGCAGTTCTTC | CASSLAGDSYNEQFF
TRBJ2-7 | NA | NA | TRBV7-8 | TGTGCCAGCAGCTCCCCCGGACCCGAGCAGTACTTC | CASSSPGPEQYF
TRBJ2-1 | TRBD2 | NA | TRBV6-5 | TGTGCCAGCAGGATACTAGCGGGACCCTACAATGAGCAGTTCTTC | CASRILAGPYNEQFF
TRBJ1-1 | NA | NA | TRBV10-2 | TGCGCCAGCAGTGAGTCGCTGTCCTCTCTCCCTGAAGCTTTCTTT | CASSESLSSLPEAFF
TRBJ1-1 | NA | NA | TRBV9 | TGTGCCAGCAGCGGGGGGGCGCTGAACACTGAAGCTTTCTTT | CASSGGALNTEAFF
TRBJ1-5 | NA | NA | TRBV27 | TGTGCCAGCAGCCGGAGACCCGATCAGCCCCAGCATTTT | CASSRRPDQPQHF
TRBJ2-1 | TRBD1 | NA | TRBV7-9 | TGTGCCAGCATCCGTACACAGGGGGCGACTGTCTATGAGCAGTTCTTC | CASIRTQGATVYEQFF
TRBJ2-3 | NA | NA | TRBV7-3 | TGTGCCAGCAGCTTACAGGGGCTTAGCACAGATACGCAGTATTTT | CASSLQGLSTDTQYF
TRBJ1-4 | TRBD1 | NA | TRBV15 | TGTGCCACCAGCGGCGGGACAGCTGCAACTAATGAAAAACTGTTTTTT | CATSGGTAATNEKLFF
TRBJ2-2 | NA | NA | TRBV13 | TGTGCCAGCCTCGATACAGGGAGCACCGGGGAGCTGTTTTTT | CASLDTGSTGELFF
TRBJ1-2 | TRBD1 | once | TRBV6-1 | TGTGCCAGCAGTGAACAGGGGGCACGTGGCTACACCTTC | CASSEQGARGYTF
TRBJ1-3 | NA | NA | TRBV4-1 | TGCGCCAGCAGCCAAGGACAAGGAAACACCATATATTTT | CASSQGQGNTIYF
TRBJ2-5 | NA | NA | TRBV19 | TGTGCCAGTAGTATGGGTTGGCAGGAGATATTGGCCCAGTACTTC | CASSMGWQEILAQYF
TRBJ1-2 | TRBD1 | NA | TRBV27 | TGTGCCAGCAGCCGGACAGGGGACGTTTCTGGCTACACCTTC | CASSRTGDVSGYTF
TRBJ2-7 | TRBD2 | NA | TRBV9 | TGTGCCAGCAGCCTCACTAGCGGGACTACCTACGAGCAGTACTTC | CASSLTSGTTYEQYF
TRBJ2-1 | NA | NA | TRBV29-1 | TGCAGCGTTGATCACTTTAACAGCAATGAGCAGTTCTTC | CSVDHFNSNEQFF
TRBJ2-7 | TRBD1 | few | TRBV19 | TGTGCCAGTAGTCCAAGTCAGGGGGACTACGAGCAGTACTTC | CASSPSQGDYEQYF
TRBJ2-7 | NA | NA | TRBV7-2 | TGTGCCAGCAGCACCTGGGACGGCTTCTACGAGCAGTACTTC | CASSTWDGFYEQYF
TRBJ1-1 | NA | NA | TRBV19 | TGTGCCAGTAGTATTCGGGTCCGTTCGTGGGACACTGAAGCTTTCTTT | CASSIRVRSWDTEAFF
TRBJ2-7 | NA | few | TRBV2 | TGTGCCAGCAGTGATGGGTTTAGCCGCGGAACCTACGAGCAGTACTTC | CASSDGFSRGTYEQYF
TRBJ1-1 | NA | NA | TRBV27 | TGTGCCAGCAGTTTATTCGGCAGCTACACTGAAGCTTTCTTT | CASSLFGSYTEAFF
TRBJ2-7 | TRBD1 | NA | TRBV27 | TGTGCCAGCAGTTTTCAGGGGGTCCACGAGCAGTACTTC | CASSFQGVHEQYF